The clone carrying this T cell receptor beta chain has a handful of counts. What it recognizes is unknown. The sample comes from a study of response to subunit inactivated influenza vaccine. TCRdb recomputed calls from the RT-PCR reads with MiXCR, one row per CDR3 protein. Altogether some 480,000 distinct CDR3 sequences are present, approximately 10% being singletons, with the ten largest covering about 12%. This CDR3 is built from 14 residues. Trimming left V 1 base short and J 3 bases short, with 8 bases between. From germline, CDR1 is SGHRS and CDR2 YFSETQ. General study findings and limits: The authors put forward the suggestion that each seasonal influenza vaccination may bring in only a limited number of new T cells.

This sequence was found in a man in his forties or fifties who received an inactivated influenza vaccine. The source was PBMCs from blood, collected more than 35 days after vaccination. V gene TRBV5-1 combines with J gene TRBJ2-1; D gene unclear. Here the CDR3 DNA reads TGCGCCAGCAGCTTGTCCGCCAACTACAATGAGCAGTTCTTC. This gives the protein CASSLSANYNEQFF. Complete variable domain (other parts from reference TRBV5-1 and TRBJ2-1): KAGVTQTPRYLIKTRGQQVTLSCSPISGHRSVSWYQQTPGQGLQFLFEYFSETQRNKGNFPGRFSGRQFSNSRSEMNVSTLELGDSALYLCASSLSANYNEQFFGPGTRLTVL.